Listed below are T cell receptor beta chains from one sample, sequenced in a study of siplizumab effects on memory and regulatory T cells. Assay: immunoSEQ multiplex PCR; the TCRdb copy retains only in-frame clones and omits some. This sample has about 120,000 clones; approximately 92% occur once, and the top ten carry about 0.16%. The specimen sequenced was non-Treg CD4+ T cells sorted from blood. The origin of the receptors is a human donor in good health. Each CDR3 is given with its conserved first and last residue. The order of the fields is V gene, D gene, J gene, clone size, CDR3 protein, CDR3 DNA. D genes are given only for firm matches. The size entry is marked missing in some rows and otherwise reads once, few, many or a size class.

TRBV19,.,TRBJ1-2,.,CASMGGWNSDYGYTF,TGTGCCAGTATGGGGGGTTGGAATTCTGACTATGGCTACACCTTC
TRBV11-2,TRBD2,TRBJ2-7,.,CASRQGTSGGAHEQYF,TGTGCCAGCAGACAGGGGACTAGCGGGGGGGCTCACGAGCAGTACTTC
TRBV25-1,TRBD2,TRBJ2-4,.,CASSPAGVKNIQYF,TGTGCCAGCAGTCCCGCGGGGGTCAAAAACATTCAGTACTTC
TRBV19,.,TRBJ1-5,.,CASREGNQPQHF,TGTGCCAGTAGAGAGGGCAATCAGCCCCAGCATTTT
TRBV7-2,.,TRBJ2-7,.,CASSLEVGRSNEQYF,TGTGCCAGCAGCTTAGAGGTAGGGAGGAGCAACGAGCAGTACTTC
TRBV5-4,TRBD2,TRBJ2-3,.,CASSPGLESTDTQYF,TGTGCCAGCAGCCCGGGACTAGAAAGTACAGATACGCAGTATTTT
TRBV6-5,.,TRBJ1-2,.,CASSSVLLGYTF,TGTGCCAGCAGTTCCGTGCTTTTGGGCTACACCTTC
TRBV10-1,.,TRBJ2-1,.,CARSYNEQFF,TGCGCCAGGTCCTACAATGAGCAGTTCTTC
TRBV6-6,TRBD1,TRBJ1-2,once,CASRGGQASGYGYTF,TGTGCCAGCAGGGGCGGACAGGCCTCAGGATATGGCTACACCTTC
TRBV7-2,TRBD2,TRBJ2-5,.,CAITFSGGAGETQYF,TGTGCCATTACATTTAGCGGGGGGGCCGGGGAGACCCAGTACTTC
TRBV7-9,.,TRBJ2-7,.,CASIPPGLGTPYEQYF,TGTGCCAGCATCCCCCCGGGGTTAGGAACCCCCTACGAGCAGTACTTC
TRBV28,.,TRBJ2-5,.,CASTPWPGPQTQYF,TGTGCCAGCACCCCCTGGCCGGGGCCCCAGACCCAGTACTTC
TRBV5-6,.,TRBJ2-7,.,CASSLAGPSYEQYF,TGTGCCAGCAGCTTGGCGGGGCCCTCCTACGAGCAGTACTTC
TRBV4-1,TRBD1,TRBJ1-2,once,CASSQPGQGYGYTF,TGCGCCAGCAGCCAGCCCGGACAGGGTTATGGCTACACCTTC
TRBV11-2,.,TRBJ1-1,.,CASSLAGGILSEAFF,TGTGCCAGCAGCTTAGCTGGGGGGATTTTATCTGAAGCTTTCTTT
TRBV4-3,TRBD1,TRBJ1-1,.,CASSQSDREGLAFF,TGCGCCAGCAGCCAATCCGACAGGGAGGGGTTAGCTTTCTTT
TRBV6-5,.,TRBJ1-1,.,CASSPGVNTEAFF,TGTGCCAGCAGTCCCGGCGTAAACACTGAAGCTTTCTTT
TRBV29-1,.,TRBJ2-7,.,CSASRAGTYEQYF,TGCAGCGCCTCTCGGGCGGGGACCTACGAGCAGTACTTC
TRBV6-5,TRBD1,TRBJ2-2,.,CASRPRQGGTGELFF,TGTGCCAGCAGACCAAGACAGGGTGGGACCGGGGAGCTGTTTTTT
TRBV6-5,.,TRBJ1-6,few,CASRIEAGYSPLHF,TGTGCCAGCAGGATAGAGGCCGGGTATTCACCCCTCCACTTT
TRBV5-1,TRBD2,TRBJ2-2,.,CASRLLAGAYTGELFF,TGCGCCAGCAGGTTGCTAGCGGGGGCCTACACCGGGGAGCTGTTTTTT
TRBV28,.,TRBJ1-5,.,CASSPGQRIQPQHF,TGTGCCAGCAGTCCCGGACAGCGAATACAGCCCCAGCATTTT
TRBV7-3,.,TRBJ2-3,.,CASSFLSSTDTQYF,TGTGCCAGCAGCTTTCTATCCAGCACAGATACGCAGTATTTT
TRBV6-4,.,TRBJ2-1,.,CASSDLLTGPPFF,TGTGCCAGCAGTGACCTCCTCACAGGGCCCCCATTCTTC
TRBV7-2,TRBD2,TRBJ2-7,.,CASLGGRGGISSEQYF,TGTGCCAGCCTTGGTGGGCGGGGAGGGATAAGTTCTGAGCAGTACTTC
TRBV7-9,.,TRBJ2-7,.,CASSFKGGVGPSYEQYF,TGTGCCAGCAGCTTTAAGGGGGGTGTAGGGCCCTCCTACGAGCAGTACTTC
TRBV10-1,.,TRBJ2-2,.,CASRQGHTGELFF,TGCGCCAGCAGACAGGGCCACACCGGGGAGCTGTTTTTT
TRBV4-2,.,TRBJ2-7,.,CASSQDLGGAEQYF,TGTGCCAGCAGCCAAGACCTAGGTGGTGCCGAGCAGTACTTC
TRBV6-1,TRBD2,TRBJ2-7,few,CASSTGGGSSYEQYF,TGTGCCAGCAGTACGGGGGGGGGAAGCTCCTACGAGCAGTACTTC
TRBV2,.,TRBJ2-5,.,CASSDGGAMVTQYF,TGTGCCAGCAGTGATGGGGGGGCTATGGTTACCCAGTACTTC
TRBV5-6,.,TRBJ2-3,.,CASSPGGAPTDTQYF,TGTGCCAGCAGCCCTGGTGGGGCGCCCACAGATACGCAGTATTTT
TRBV21-1,.,TRBJ1-2,.,CASIKGRRTGRYGYTF,TGTGCCAGCATCAAGGGCCGGAGGACAGGACGGTATGGCTACACCTTC
TRBV18,TRBD1,TRBJ2-7,.,CASSPTGTVYEQYF,TGTGCCAGCTCGCCGACAGGGACGGTCTACGAGCAGTACTTC
TRBV6-1,TRBD1,TRBJ1-2,.,CASRQGGGGYTF,TGTGCCAGCAGACAGGGGGGGGGCGGCTACACCTTC
TRBV7-9,.,TRBJ2-7,.,CASSLFPLGLRNYEQYF,TGTGCCAGCAGCTTATTCCCCCTAGGACTAAGGAACTACGAGCAGTACTTC
TRBV27,.,TRBJ1-5,.,CASSLINQPQHF,TGTGCCAGCAGTTTGATTAATCAGCCCCAGCATTTT
TRBV7-2,.,TRBJ1-5,.,CASSPSGNQPQHF,TGTGCCAGCAGCCCCTCCGGCAATCAGCCCCAGCATTTT
TRBV28,.,TRBJ1-1,.,CASSPSPNTEAFF,TGTGCCAGCAGCCCCAGCCCGAACACTGAAGCTTTCTTT
TRBV7-3,TRBD1,TRBJ1-6,few,CASSLGRGPLHF,TGTGCCAGCAGCTTAGGCAGGGGGCCCCTCCACTTT
TRBV7-6,TRBD2,TRBJ2-5,.,CASSRSGGPQETQYF,TGTGCCAGCAGCCGTAGCGGGGGGCCTCAAGAGACCCAGTACTTC
TRBV28,.,TRBJ1-6,.,CASLRAYNSPLHF,TGTGCCAGCCTCAGGGCATATAATTCACCCCTCCACTTT
TRBV4-1,TRBD1,TRBJ2-3,.,CASSQDQGAGTDTQYF,TGCGCCAGCAGCCAAGACCAGGGGGCCGGCACAGATACGCAGTATTTT
TRBV19,.,TRBJ2-5,.,CASSILGGAEHF,TGTGCCAGTAGTATCCTTGGCGGGGCCGAACACTTC
TRBV6-4,.,TRBJ2-5,.,CASSDPGEETQYF,TGTGCCAGCAGTGACCCTGGTGAGGAGACCCAGTACTTC
TRBV30,.,TRBJ1-5,few,CAWSWQGQEPQHF,TGTGCCTGGAGTTGGCAGGGGCAAGAGCCCCAGCATTTT